This record covers a single T cell receptor (beta chain). CDR1 is MDHEN and CDR2 is SYDVKM in the germline V gene. This CDR3 is 15 amino acids long. V was clipped by 7 bases and J by 5 bases; unmatched bases: 7. The data derive from a study of shared T cell receptors in the human thymus. Profiled with immunoSEQ multiplex PCR; TCRdb holds only in-frame clones, not every one. The sample shows under 850,000 clones, around 89% of them seen only once. The sample also formed part of further work on human thymus T cells. From that study: Infants served as donors; they were healthy and Finnish and were having corrective surgery for congenital heart defects. Thymus tissue for the work was resected from patients undergoing corrective heart surgery. Gene usage for V and J segments appeared biased in thymic and blood repertoires. Related studies noted strongly shared thymic repertoires across unrelated people.

The source of this sequence is a boy younger than two with a congenital heart defect. The chain has TRBV28 and TRBJ2-2; the match to TRBD1 covers 10 bases. Sequencing was performed on thymocytes. CDR3 sequence reads: CASIQDRGDTGELFF. CDR3 in DNA: TGTGCCAGCATACAGGACAGGGGGGATACCGGGGAGCTGTTTTTT.